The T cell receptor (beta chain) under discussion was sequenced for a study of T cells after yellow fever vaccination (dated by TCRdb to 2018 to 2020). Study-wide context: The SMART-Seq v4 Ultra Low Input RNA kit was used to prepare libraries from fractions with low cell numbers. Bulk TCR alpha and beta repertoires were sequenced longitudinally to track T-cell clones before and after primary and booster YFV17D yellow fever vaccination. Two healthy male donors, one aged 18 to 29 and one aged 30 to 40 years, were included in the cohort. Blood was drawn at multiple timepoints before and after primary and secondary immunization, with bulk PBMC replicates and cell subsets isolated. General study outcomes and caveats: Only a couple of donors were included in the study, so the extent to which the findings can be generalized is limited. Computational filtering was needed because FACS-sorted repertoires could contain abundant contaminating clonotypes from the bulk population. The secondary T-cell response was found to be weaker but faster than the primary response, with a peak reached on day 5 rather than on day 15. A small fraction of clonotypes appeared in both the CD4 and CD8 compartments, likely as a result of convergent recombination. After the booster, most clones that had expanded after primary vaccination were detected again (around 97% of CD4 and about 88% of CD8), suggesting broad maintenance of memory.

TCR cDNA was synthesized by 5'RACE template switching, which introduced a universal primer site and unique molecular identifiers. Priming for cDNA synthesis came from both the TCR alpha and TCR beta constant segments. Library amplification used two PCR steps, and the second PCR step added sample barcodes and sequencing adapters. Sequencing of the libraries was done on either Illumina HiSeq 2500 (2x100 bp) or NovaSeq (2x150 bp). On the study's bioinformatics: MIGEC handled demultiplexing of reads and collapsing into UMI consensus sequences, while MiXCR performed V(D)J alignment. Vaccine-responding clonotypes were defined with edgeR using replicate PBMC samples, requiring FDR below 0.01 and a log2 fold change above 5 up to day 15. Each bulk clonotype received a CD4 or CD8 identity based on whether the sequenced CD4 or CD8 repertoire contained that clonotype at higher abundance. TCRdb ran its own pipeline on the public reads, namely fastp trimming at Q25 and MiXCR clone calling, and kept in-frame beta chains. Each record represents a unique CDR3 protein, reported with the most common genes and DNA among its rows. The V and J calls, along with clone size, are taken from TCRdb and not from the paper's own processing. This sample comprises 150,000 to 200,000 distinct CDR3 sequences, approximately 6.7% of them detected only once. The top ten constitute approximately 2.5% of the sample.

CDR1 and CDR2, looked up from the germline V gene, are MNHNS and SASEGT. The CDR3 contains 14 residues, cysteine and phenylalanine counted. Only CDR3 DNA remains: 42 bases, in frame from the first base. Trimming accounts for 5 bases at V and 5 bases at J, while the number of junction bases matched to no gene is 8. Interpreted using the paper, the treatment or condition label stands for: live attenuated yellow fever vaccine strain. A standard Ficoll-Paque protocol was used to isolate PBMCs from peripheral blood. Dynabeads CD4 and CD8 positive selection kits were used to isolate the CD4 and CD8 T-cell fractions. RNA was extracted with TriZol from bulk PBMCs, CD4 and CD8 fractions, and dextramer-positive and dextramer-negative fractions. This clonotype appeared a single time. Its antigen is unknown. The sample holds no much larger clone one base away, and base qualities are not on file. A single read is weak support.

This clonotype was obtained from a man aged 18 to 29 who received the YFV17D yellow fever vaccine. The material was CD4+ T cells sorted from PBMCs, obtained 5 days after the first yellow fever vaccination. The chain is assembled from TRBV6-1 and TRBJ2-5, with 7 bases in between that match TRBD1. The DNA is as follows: TGTGCCAGCAGTCGGGGACAGTGGTATGAGACCCAGTACTTC. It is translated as CASSRGQWYETQYF.